This TCR beta chain was sequenced for a study of T cell responses to AZD1222 COVID-19 vaccine (dated by TCRdb to about 2021). As for the study more broadly: Because spike-specific TCR depth and breadth did not differ between the two schedules, AZD1222 recipients who got a second dose at roughly 4 weeks were pooled with those who got a second dose at roughly 12 weeks. TCR sequencing covered 233 trial participants: 200 to 220 given two doses of AZD1222 and 26 given two doses of MenACWY control vaccine. Trial participants were enrolled by age into subgroups of 18-55, 56-69 and 70-plus years, and about 150, 27 and 61 TCR-sequenced participants, respectively, were included in these subgroups.

Between the V and J ends, shortened by 2 bases and 0 bases respectively, the junction contains 13 bases. The CDR3 measures 15 amino acids from cysteine to phenylalanine. Only the CDR3 DNA stays, 45 bases, in frame from base 1. CDR1 and CDR2, per the germline V gene (reference sequence), are GTSNPN and SVGIG. As for this clone: Its antigen is still unknown. No base quality values were provided; no much bigger clone lies one nucleotide off.

The CDR3 regions of human TCRbeta chains were subjected to immunosequencing. In the original analysis: TCRs in the repertoires were matched against a reference library of SARS-CoV-2-specific TCRs that had been generated with the MIRA antigen-specificity platform. Breadth was defined as the fraction of unique TCRs that were SARS-CoV-2-associated. Depth was defined as the fraction of total T cells that were SARS-CoV-2-associated. Each spike-specific TCR was assigned to its reactive spike region and to a CD4 or CD8 class using the MIRA data. Log10-transformed breadth and depth values were compared by one-way ANOVA with Sidak's multiple comparisons tests. The immuneACCESS repertoire file appears here via TCRdb, limited to in-frame rearrangements. These files lack a portion of the clones; in checked studies, under half of the deficit traces to unresolved V genes, and the cause of the others is not known. D and trimming come from the DNA, and the V and J calls and clone size come from that table. Here the sample has about 72,000 clones; 87% occur a single time. The ten top clones hold less than 25% of the sample.

In light of the paper, this sample's time point label describes: baseline before first vaccination. Samples from vaccinated people were obtained from the UK trials COV001 and COV002, which included a single-blind randomized controlled phase 2/3 trial of AZD1222 (ChAdOx1 nCoV-19) in healthy adults. Trial participant PBMC samples were collected at day 0 and day 28 after the second dose for TCRbeta chain sequencing. Study-wide conclusions, independent of this receptor: Vaccine-associated CD4 TCRs spanned the whole spike protein, with dominant responses in regions 160-218 and 743-854. Spike-specific TCR breadth and depth rose significantly after two AZD1222 doses compared with day 0 and with MenACWY recipients. Nearly half of unique spike-specific TCRs reportedly recognized epitopes outside regions mutated in the B.1.351 and B.1.1.7 variants. The 56-69-year group was small, and its depth increase did not reach significance, likely because of low power. Most participants were white British and females outnumbered males, and the authors suggested that clonal diversity may have been underestimated. Because no day 14 peak-response samples were available, the repertoires could be characterized only after the peak T cell response. Conclusions about previously exposed vaccinees are limited because only five to seven AZD1222 recipients were SARS-CoV-2 seropositive at baseline.

The sequence joins TRBV30 to TRBJ1-2; the D region possibly corresponds to TRBD1 (6 bases align). The receptor was derived from an adult in good health. The sequencing here drew on peripheral blood, taken on day 0 of AZD1222 vaccination. The nucleotide sequence reads TGTGCCTGGAGTCCACAGGGACCTGCTAACTATGGCTACACCTTC. It is translated as CAWSPQGPANYGYTF.